Shown below are 22 T cell receptor beta chains from a single sample sequenced in a study of blood T cell repertoires in COVID-19. Generated by immunoSEQ multiplex PCR, the TCRdb table keeps only in-frame clones and is missing some. The sample lists 180,000 or so clones; around nine tenths were seen once. Material for sequencing was peripheral blood. These receptors were taken from a man aged 65-85 years with acute or convalescent COVID-19.

This clone was detected only a few times. The J gene is TRBJ1-1, the V gene TRBV19; TRBD1 agrees at 8 bases. The germline CDR1 and CDR2 sequences are LNHDA and SQIVND (reference sequence). Trimming removed 3 bases from V and 2 bases from J; junction bases left unmatched: 8. The CDR3 length is 16 residues. For the CDR3, the DNA is TGTGCCAGTAGTATCGCCAAACAGGGGGTTAACACTGAAGCTTTCTTT. The encoded protein is CASSIAKQGVNTEAFF. Full variable domain (missing parts from reference TRBV19 and TRBJ1-1): DGGITQSPKYLFRKEGQNVTLSCEQNLNHDAMYWYRQDPGQGLRLIYYSQIVNDFQKGDIAEGYSVSREKKESFPLTVTSAQKNPTAFYLCASSIAKQGVNTEAFFGQGTRLTVV.

The CDR3: CASSLGGFSGNTIYF. The CDR3 DNA reads as TGTGCCAGCAGTCTGGGGGGATTCTCTGGAAACACCATATATTTT. The genes are TRBV5-5 and TRBJ1-3, with a weak D call TRBD1 (5 bases). Trimming cost V 5 bases and J 0 bases, with 12 bases left between them. CDR3 length equals 15 residues. Germline CDR1 is SGHKS and CDR2 is YYEKEE (reference sequence).

This chain uses TRBV9 with TRBJ2-4; 10 bases map to TRBD1. This CDR3 comprises 18 residues. The germline gives CDR1 SGDLS, CDR2 YYNGEE. J lost 0 bases, V lost 3 bases, and 9 bases had no gene match. For the CDR3, the DNA is TGTGCCAGCAGCGCCCTCGGGGACAGGGGACTAGCCAAAAACATTCAGTACTTC. Protein product: CASSALGDRGLAKNIQYF.

The chain has TRBV6-6 and TRBJ2-3, with 7 positions matching TRBD1. The CDR3 has 15 amino acids. Germline CDR1 reads MNHNY; CDR2 reads SVGAGI (reference sequence). J was trimmed by 2 bases and V by 5 bases; bases with no gene match: 7. This CDR3 is CASSHRGPSTDTQYF. The CDR3 nucleotides read TGTGCCAGCAGTCATAGGGGGCCCTCCACAGATACGCAGTATTTT.

V and J are TRBV4-2 and TRBJ1-1; D unresolved. The germline V and J ends were trimmed by 4 bases and 0 bases, with 18 bases remaining between them. This CDR3 is 17 amino acids long. The germline gives CDR1 LGHNA, CDR2 YNFKEQ. In DNA form, the CDR3 reads TGTGCCAGCAGCCTTATACCCCGCAAGAGCTTGAACACTGAAGCTTTCTTT. Translated, it gives CASSLIPRKSLNTEAFF.

CDR3 region: CASSLDQANTEAFF. In DNA, the CDR3 is TGTGCCAGCAGCTTAGATCAGGCTAACACTGAAGCTTTCTTT. The chain employs TRBV11-2 and TRBJ1-1; D is unclear. This CDR3 is built from 14 residues. Germline V gene lookup returns CDR1 SGHAT and CDR2 FQNNGV. V gave up 0 bases and J gave up 2 bases, with 7 bases separating them.

This clone has only one observation. The chain uses TRBV9 and TRBJ2-2, with 9 bases lining up with TRBD2. CDR3 length equals 15 residues. Germline V gene data show CDR1 as SGDLS and CDR2 as YYNGEE. J gave up 7 bases and V 0 bases, and 4 bases lay outside the gene matches. CDR3 nucleotides: TGTGCCAGCAGCGTAGAGGCTAGCGGGGTCGGGGAGCTGTTTTTT. Its translation: CASSVEASGVGELFF. The full variable domain, in which reference TRBV9 and TRBJ2-2 provide the parts outside the CDR3, is DSGVTQTPKHLITATGQRVTLRCSPRSGDLSVYWYQQSLDQGLQFLIQYYNGEERAKGNILERFSAQQFPDLHSELNLSSLELGDSALYFCASSVEASGVGELFFGEGSRLTVL.

This clone has only a few counts. The chain carries TRBV4-1 and TRBJ1-1, with D perhaps matching TRBD1 (5 bases). The ends were cut back, 4 bases at V and 4 bases at J, with 16 bases in the middle. Germline V gene lookup returns CDR1 MGHRA and CDR2 YSYEKL. There are 15 residues in the CDR3. CDR3 sequence reads: CASSPVLGGGTEAFF. CDR3 in DNA: TGCGCCAGCAGCCCGGTCTTGGGCGGGGGCACTGAAGCTTTCTTT.

The V gene is TRBV6-5, the J gene TRBJ2-6; perhaps TRBD1 as D (6 bases). The germline V and J ends were trimmed by 6 bases and 3 bases, with 9 bases remaining between them. The germline gives CDR1 MNHEY, CDR2 SVGAGI. The CDR3 loop spans 14 amino acids. In nucleotides, the CDR3 is TGTGCCAGCAGCCCAGGGGATGGGGCCAACGTCCTGACTTTC. Its translation: CASSPGDGANVLTF.

The rearrangement links TRBV5-8 to TRBJ1-1; tentatively, D is TRBD1 (5 bases). CDR1 is SGHTS, CDR2 YDEGEE, per germline. The CDR3 covers 14 residues. The germline V and J ends were trimmed by 1 base and 6 bases, with 13 bases remaining between them. CDR3 sequence: CASSLRGPRAEAFF. DNA for the CDR3: TGTGCCAGCAGCTTGAGGGGTCCCCGGGCTGAAGCTTTCTTT.

The gene calls are TRBV11-2 and TRBJ1-6, with D possibly matching TRBD1 (6 bases). The V gene's germline CDR1 is SGHAT and CDR2 FQNNGV. The V gene lost 0 bases and the J gene lost 7 bases, with 10 bases spanning the gap. There are 15 residues in the CDR3. CDR3 amino acids: CASSLDPGVNSPLHF. The CDR3 nucleotides are TGTGCCAGCAGCTTAGATCCAGGGGTCAATTCACCCCTCCACTTT.

This chain uses TRBV6-4 with TRBJ2-3; 8 positions agree with TRBD1. Losses at the gene ends were 5 bases for V and 1 base for J; bases not matched to a gene: 5. Germline-derived CDR1 and CDR2 are MRHNA and SNTAGT. There are 15 residues in the CDR3. The DNA for the CDR3 is TGTGCCAGCAGTTTGACGGGACAGGGCACAGATACGCAGTATTTT. This encodes CASSLTGQGTDTQYF.

The genes are TRBV7-9 and TRBJ2-6; a possible D gene is TRBD1 (6 bases). Germline V gene sequence: CDR1 SEHNR, CDR2 FQNEAQ (reference sequence). The germline V and J ends were trimmed by 5 bases and 1 base, with 9 bases remaining between them. The CDR3 length is 15 residues. The DNA for the CDR3 is TGTGCCAGCAGCCCAGGGGAGTCTGGGGCCAACGTCCTGACTTTC. This encodes CASSPGESGANVLTF.

The chain carries TRBV12-5 and TRBJ1-3; D gene uncertain. Trimming shortened V by 2 bases and J by 4 bases, and 6 bases separated the two germline ends. The CDR3 is made up of 13 amino acids. Germline V CDR1 and CDR2: LGHNT, FRNRAP. As DNA, the CDR3 is TGTGCTAGTGGTTTGTCCGGGGGAAACACCATATATTTT. Amino acids: CASGLSGGNTIYF.

The chain employs TRBV10-3 and TRBJ1-2; a possible D gene is TRBD1 (6 bases). CDR1 and CDR2 from the germline V gene are ENHRY and SYGVKD. The CDR3 consists of 10 residues. Trimming removed 9 bases from V and 6 bases from J, with 8 bases in between. CDR3 sequence (DNA): TGTGCCATTGAGGGGGATGGCTACACCTTC. Its translation: CAIEGDGYTF.

In regard to this clone: Germline and junction disagree at one end, which may indicate a read error. This chain connects TRBV5-1 to TRBJ1-2, with a possible D match to TRBD1 (6 bases). The CDR3 contains 13 residues. In germline, CDR1 is SGHRS, CDR2 YFSETQ. In DNA, the CDR3 is TGCGCCAGCAGCTTGGAGGGCAGGGGAGCCGAGAACTTC. Translation gives CASSLEGRGAENF.

The rearrangement joins TRBV6-2 or TRBV6-3 to TRBJ1-2, with D unclear. The CDR3 spans 13 residues. The germline gives CDR1 MNHEY, CDR2 SVGEGT. V was pared by 2 bases and J by 4 bases, with 8 bases between. In nucleotides, the CDR3 is TGTGCCAGCAGTTACGGCCTCCTCTATGGCTACACCTTC. Its protein is CASSYGLLYGYTF.

The J gene is TRBJ1-1, the V gene TRBV6-1; D gene unclear. CDR1 MNHNS and CDR2 SASEGT come from the germline V gene. V was shortened by 1 base and J by 2 bases, with 8 bases between the two germline ends. This CDR3 contains 14 residues. In DNA form, the CDR3 reads TGTGCCAGCAGTGAAGTCGGGTCAAACACTGAAGCTTTCTTT. Protein: CASSEVGSNTEAFF.

This clone occurred once. This rearrangement joins TRBV5-1 to TRBJ2-7; D remains unclear. Germline CDR1 SGHRS, CDR2 YFSETQ. The CDR3 loop spans 14 amino acids. Between the trimmed V and J ends, which lost 2 bases and 3 bases, there was a span of 12 bases. This chain's CDR3 is CASSFGSRSYEQYF. The CDR3 nucleotides are TGCGCCAGCAGCTTCGGGTCTCGAAGCTACGAGCAGTACTTC.

The rearrangement links TRBV6-5 to TRBJ1-2; D might be TRBD1 (5 bases). V was trimmed by 6 bases and J by 0 bases, leaving 11 bases between them. The germline CDR1 and CDR2 sequences are MNHEY and SVGAGI. The CDR3 length is 14 residues. CDR3 sequence reads: CASSGHLANYGYTF. In nucleotides, the CDR3 is TGTGCCAGCAGCGGACACCTTGCTAACTATGGCTACACCTTC.

This sequence joins TRBV7-2 and TRBJ2-5; 10 bases align to TRBD2. Germline CDR1 and CDR2: SGHTA and FQGNSA. V dropped 1 base and J dropped 1; count of bases not matched to a gene: 6. This CDR3 contains 17 residues. The CDR3 nucleotides read TGTGCCAGCAGCTTAGTTGGGGCTAGCGGGAGCCAAGAGACCCAGTACTTC. It codes for CASSLVGASGSQETQYF.

The rearrangement links TRBV3-1 (or the pseudogene TRBV3-2) to TRBJ2-6, with D unresolved. This CDR3 is built from 13 residues. CDR1 and CDR2 (germline): LGHDT, YNNKEL (reference sequence). Between the trimmed V and J ends, which lost 8 bases and 3 bases, there was a span of 8 bases. In DNA form, the CDR3 reads TGTGCCAGCGCCGCGTTTGGGGCCAACGTCCTGACTTTC. Its protein product is CASAAFGANVLTF.